The rows below give T cell receptor beta chains drawn from one sample of a study of blood T cell repertoires in COVID-19. The method was immunoSEQ multiplex PCR; TCRdb's version includes in-frame clones alone and lacks a portion of them. Of around 100,000 clones listed, over 70% are singletons. Input material: peripheral blood. These receptors all stem from a woman in her sixties or seventies with acute or convalescent COVID-19. Both conserved end residues are part of each CDR3. Fields, in order: J gene, clone size, D gene, V gene, CDR3 protein, CDR3 DNA. The D gene is left open where the match is weak. Clone size appears in some rows only: once, few, many, or a class for an expanded clone.

>TRBJ1-3|few|TRBD1|TRBV28
CASARQGISGNTIYF
TGTGCCAGCGCACGACAGGGGATCTCTGGAAACACCATATATTTT
>TRBJ1-5|.|.|TRBV7-2
CASSTLSGYSNQPQHF
TGTGCCAGCAGCACCTTGTCGGGTTATAGCAATCAGCCCCAGCATTTT
>TRBJ1-2|.|.|TRBV10-3
CAISGEQGYGYTF
TGTGCCATCAGTGGGGAACAGGGATATGGCTACACCTTC
>TRBJ1-1|.|TRBD1|TRBV9
CASSVAGTGVPMNTEAFF
TGTGCCAGCAGCGTAGCGGGGACAGGGGTACCCATGAACACTGAAGCTTTCTTT
>TRBJ1-2|.|.|TRBV18
CASSPTPSPGGYTF
TGTGCCAGCTCACCAACTCCATCCCCAGGTGGCTACACCTTC
>TRBJ2-1|.|TRBD2|TRBV10-2
CASGPSGGVDEQFF
TGCGCCAGCGGCCCTAGCGGGGGGGTGGACGAGCAGTTCTTC
>TRBJ2-7|few|.|TRBV5-6
CASSGSSYEQYF
TGTGCCAGCAGTGGCAGCTCCTACGAGCAGTACTTC
>TRBJ1-2|.|TRBD1|TRBV4-1
CASSQDWGQGDGYTF
TGCGCCAGCAGCCAAGATTGGGGACAGGGGGATGGCTACACCTTC
>TRBJ1-5|many|.|TRBV5-4
CASSLQGYNQPQHF
TGTGCCAGCAGTTTACAGGGCTACAATCAGCCCCAGCATTTT
>TRBJ2-7|.|.|TRBV19
CASSMQLETNEQYF
TGTGCCAGTAGTATGCAGCTAGAAACCAACGAGCAGTACTTC